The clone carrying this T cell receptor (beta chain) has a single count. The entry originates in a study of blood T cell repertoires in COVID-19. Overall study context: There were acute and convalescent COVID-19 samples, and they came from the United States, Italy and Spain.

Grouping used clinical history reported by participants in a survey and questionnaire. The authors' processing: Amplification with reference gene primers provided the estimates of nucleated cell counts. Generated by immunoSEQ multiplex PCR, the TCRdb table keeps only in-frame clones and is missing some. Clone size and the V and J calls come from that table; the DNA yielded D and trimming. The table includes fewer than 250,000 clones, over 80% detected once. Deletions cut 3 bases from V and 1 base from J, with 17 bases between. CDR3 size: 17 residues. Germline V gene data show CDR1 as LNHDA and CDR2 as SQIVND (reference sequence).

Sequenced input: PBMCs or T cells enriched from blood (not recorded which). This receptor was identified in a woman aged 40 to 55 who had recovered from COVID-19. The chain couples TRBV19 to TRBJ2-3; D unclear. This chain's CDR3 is CASSIPLVSPGTDTQYF. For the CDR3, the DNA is TGTGCCAGTAGTATCCCTTTGGTTAGTCCGGGCACAGATACGCAGTATTTT.